This TCR beta chain was sequenced during a study of T cell responses to AZD1222 COVID-19 vaccine (dated by TCRdb to about 2021). About the full investigation: AZD1222 recipients with second doses at about 4 weeks or about 12 weeks were pooled, because spike-specific TCR depth and breadth did not differ between schedules. TCR sequencing covered some 240 trial participants: 200 to 220 given two doses of AZD1222 and around 25 given two doses of MenACWY control vaccine. Trial participants were enrolled into age subgroups of 18-55, 56-69 and 70-plus years, which contained about 150, 27 and 61 TCR-sequenced participants, respectively. Beyond this particular receptor, the publication reports: Participants were mostly white British, with more females than males. The authors suggested clonal diversity may have been underestimated. Nearly half of unique spike-specific TCRs reportedly recognized epitopes outside regions mutated in the B.1.351 and B.1.1.7 variants. Conclusions about previously exposed vaccinees were limited because only six AZD1222 recipients were SARS-CoV-2 seropositive at baseline. Because no day 14 peak-response samples were available, repertoires were characterized only after the peak T cell response. The vaccine-associated CD4 TCRs covered the entire spike protein, and the dominant responses fell in regions 160-218 and 743-854. A significant rise in spike-specific TCR breadth and depth was observed after two AZD1222 doses relative to day 0 and relative to MenACWY recipients. The 56-69-year group was small, and its depth increase did not reach significance, likely because of low power.

This specimen's time point label, interpreted: baseline before first vaccination. Vaccinee samples came from UK trials COV001 and COV002, including a single-blind randomized controlled phase 2/3 trial of AZD1222 (ChAdOx1 nCoV-19) in healthy adults. For TCRbeta chain sequencing, PBMC samples were collected from trial participants at day 0 and at day 28 after the second dose. Sequences DFQATT (CDR1) and SNEGSKA (CDR2) are obtained from the germline V gene (reference sequence). A distance of 4 bases separates the germline ends of V and J, which lose 0 bases and 7 bases respectively. The CDR3 covers 11 residues, taking in both the cysteine and the phenylalanine. Only CDR3 DNA is held: 33 bases, read in frame from base 1. The CDR3 regions of human TCRbeta chains were subjected to immunosequencing. Processing in the source paper ran as follows. Repertoire TCRs were checked for matches against a reference library of SARS-CoV-2-specific TCRs that had been generated using the MIRA antigen-specificity platform. Breadth was defined as the fraction of unique TCRs that were SARS-CoV-2-associated, and depth was defined as the fraction of total T cells that were SARS-CoV-2-associated. Using the MIRA data, every spike-specific TCR was mapped to the spike region that the TCR reacted to and assigned to either a CD4 or a CD8 class. Log10-transformed breadth and depth values were compared by one-way ANOVA with Sidak's multiple comparisons tests. TCRdb holds this immuneACCESS table with in-frame rearrangements only. Some clones are missing; in checked studies, unresolved V genes explain under half, and the rest has no known cause. V, J and clone size are those of that table, while D and trimming were read from the DNA. Within this sample are about 93,000 clones, with around 85% of them counted one time only. The ten largest clones take up just under 6.5% of the sample.

Remarks on this clone: It has no known antigen specificity. Base qualities are missing; no much larger clone stands one base away.

The TCR was taken from an adult in good health. Source: peripheral blood, taken on day 0 of AZD1222 vaccination. The chain links TRBV20-1 with TRBJ2-1, with an unclear D gene assignment. The DNA sequence is TGCAGTGCTAGAGATAATAATGAGCAGTTCTTC. Its protein is CSARDNNEQFF.